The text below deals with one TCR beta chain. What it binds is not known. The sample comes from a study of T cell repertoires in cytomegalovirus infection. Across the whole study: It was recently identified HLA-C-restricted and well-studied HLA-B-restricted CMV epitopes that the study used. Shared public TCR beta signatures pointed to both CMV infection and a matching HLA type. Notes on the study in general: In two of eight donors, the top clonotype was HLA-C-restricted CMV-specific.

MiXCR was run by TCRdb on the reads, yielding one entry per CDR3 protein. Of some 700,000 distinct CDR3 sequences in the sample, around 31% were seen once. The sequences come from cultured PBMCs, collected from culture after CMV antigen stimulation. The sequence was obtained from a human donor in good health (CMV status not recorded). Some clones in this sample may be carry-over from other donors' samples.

In DNA form, the CDR3 reads TGTGCCAGCGGGGGGGAATCTGAGCAGTTCTTC. It is translated as CASGGESEQFF. The chain combines TRBV27 with TRBJ2-1; 7 nucleotides line up with TRBD2. This CDR3 has 11 amino acids. CDR1 and CDR2 from the germline V gene are MNHEY and SMNVEV (reference sequence). Trimming took 8 bases from V and 9 from J; bases not matched to a gene: 4.